This entry lists 13 T cell receptor beta chains sequenced from one sample in a study of blood T cell repertoires in COVID-19 (TCRdb year 2020). Receptor libraries were prepared by the immunoSEQ multiplex PCR assay. TCRdb's version of the immuneACCESS table is confined to in-frame rearrangements and falls short of the full clone set. An unresolved V gene accounts for under half of the shortfall where checked; the remainder is of unknown origin. Within this sample are over 200,000 clones, with 80% to 90% of them counted one time only. The ten largest clones take up roughly a sixth of the sample. The sample taken for sequencing was PBMCs or T cells enriched from blood (not recorded which). The receptors here all came from a man younger than 30 who had recovered from COVID-19.

V usage is TRBV27 and J usage is TRBJ1-6; 9 bases map to TRBD1. Trimming at V came to 5 bases and at J to 4 bases, leaving 3 bases not matched to a gene. The CDR3 has 15 amino acids. Germline-derived CDR1 and CDR2 are MNHEY and SMNVEV (reference sequence). The CDR3 bases are TGTGCCAGCAGTCCGGACAGGGGTTATAATTCACCCCTCCACTTT. This sequence encodes CASSPDRGYNSPLHF.

This chain links TRBV6-1 with TRBJ1-5, with 7 bases lining up with TRBD1. Germline V gene lookup returns CDR1 MNHNS and CDR2 SASEGT. The CDR3 is 18 amino acids. The V and J ends lost 4 bases and 6 bases, in that order; junction bases with no gene match: 18. CDR3 loop: CASSVRTIGTVIPQPQHF. DNA for the CDR3: TGTGCCAGCAGTGTCCGGACAATTGGGACAGTGATTCCTCAGCCCCAGCATTTT.

The rearrangement uses TRBV7-9 and TRBJ2-1, with D maybe TRBD2 (5 bases). The CDR3 sequence is 18 residues long. Between the trimmed V and J ends, which lost 5 bases and 4 bases, there was a span of 24 bases. Germline V gene data show CDR1 as SEHNR and CDR2 as FQNEAQ (reference sequence). The DNA of the CDR3 is TGTGCCAGCAGCCCCCGCATTGGGGAAGCGGAGAGTTACAATGAGCAGTTCTTC. This encodes CASSPRIGEAESYNEQFF. Filled out from reference TRBV7-9 and TRBJ2-1, the complete variable domain reads DTGVSQNPRHKITKRGQNVTFRCDPISEHNRLYWYRQTLGQGPEFLTYFQNEAQLEKSRLLSDRFSAERPKGSFSTLEIQRTEQGDSAMYLCASSPRIGEAESYNEQFFGPGTRLTVL.

This CDR3 is CASSLGASGGSPRGELFF. The DNA for the CDR3 is TGTGCCAGCAGCTTAGGGGCTAGCGGGGGTTCTCCTCGCGGGGAGCTGTTTTTT. V is TRBV7-2 and J is TRBJ2-2, with 10 bases matching TRBD2. Germline assignment: CDR1 SGHTA and CDR2 FQGNSA. This CDR3 region has 18 residues. The J segment lost 7 bases and the V segment lost 1 base, leaving 12 bases of the junction unmatched.

The genes are TRBV6-4 and TRBJ1-1; 7 bases map to TRBD1. Germline assignment: CDR1 MRHNA and CDR2 SNTAGT. With 5 bases clipped from V and 4 bases from J, the junction kept 7 bases outside the gene matches. The CDR3 sequence is 14 residues long. In DNA, the CDR3 is TGTGCCAGCAGTCGGACAGGCTGGGGCACTGAAGCTTTCTTT. Translation gives CASSRTGWGTEAFF.

This clone was counted once. At one end, the junction sequence differs from germline, possibly due to a read error. The same CDR3 arises from other DNA sequences in this sample as well. V and J are TRBV18 and TRBJ1-5, with a possible D match to TRBD1 (6 bases). Per germline, CDR1 KGHSH and CDR2 LQKENI. The CDR3 loop spans 13 amino acids. CDR3 bases: TGTGCCAGCTTCGAGGACCTGCAGGGGCCCCAACATTTT. Protein sequence: CASFEDLQGPQHF. The full variable domain, its missing parts supplied by reference TRBV18 and TRBJ1-5, is NAGVMQNPRHLVRRRGQEARLRCSPMKGHSHVYWYRQLPEEGLKFMVYLQKENIIDESGMPKERFSAEFPKEGPSILRIQQVVRGDSAAYFCASFEDLQGPQHFGDGTRLSIL.

The V call is TRBV5-4, the J call TRBJ1-4; tentatively, D is TRBD1 (5 bases). CDR1 is SGHNT and CDR2 is YYREEE in the germline V gene (reference sequence). V was clipped by 3 bases and J by 7 bases, with 16 bases between them. This CDR3 is 15 amino acids long. The CDR3 is CASSSGRGDGEKLFF. For the CDR3, the DNA is TGTGCCAGCAGCTCAGGGCGGGGGGATGGTGAAAAACTGTTTTTT.

This clone is a singleton in its sample. V usage is TRBV11-2 and J usage is TRBJ1-1; D is possibly TRBD1 (6 bases). Germline V CDR1 and CDR2: SGHAT, FQNNGV. The CDR3 has 15 amino acids. Trimming removed 3 bases at V and 1 base at J, with 12 bases between. The DNA of the CDR3 is TGTGCCAGCAGCTTGGGGGACACCACGAACACTGAAGCTTTCTTT. Amino acid sequence: CASSLGDTTNTEAFF.

The chain joins TRBV7-8 to TRBJ1-1, with D possibly TRBD1 on 5 matching bases. The V end was cut by 3 bases, the J end by 5 bases, with 10 bases between. Germline assignment: CDR1 SGHVS and CDR2 FQNEAQ. The CDR3 runs to 13 residues. In DNA form, the CDR3 reads TGTGCCAGCAGCTTGCAGGGAGGTACTGAAGCTTTCTTT. Amino acids: CASSLQGGTEAFF.

This clone has just one count. CDR3 amino acids: CASRAGGPYEQYF. CDR3 in DNA: TGTGCCAGCAGGGCGGGGGGTCCCTACGAGCAGTACTTC. The V call is TRBV12-3 or TRBV12-4, the J call TRBJ2-7, with 8 bases matching TRBD2. This CDR3 has 13 amino acids. V dropped 6 bases and J dropped 2; count of bases not matched to a gene: 3.

The chain links TRBV6-1 to TRBJ1-2, with D unclear. This CDR3 contains 13 residues. Trimming pared 3 bases from V and 7 bases from J, leaving 12 bases between. Germline CDR1 and CDR2: MNHNS and SASEGT. Here the CDR3 reads CASSESGGSGYTF. The CDR3, as DNA: TGTGCCAGCAGTGAGTCAGGAGGGTCTGGCTACACCTTC.

The CDR3 loop is CASSRRGKETQYF. The CDR3, as DNA: TGCGCCAGCAGTCGTCGCGGAAAAGAGACCCAGTACTTC. The gene calls are TRBV10-2 and TRBJ2-5; D call uncertain. CDR3 length: 13 amino acids. Trimming took off 5 bases at V and 3 bases at J, with 10 bases between the two ends. The germline gives CDR1 WSHSY, CDR2 SAAADI.

The chain combines TRBV5-5 with TRBJ1-2; 7 positions agree with TRBD1. The CDR3 loop spans 13 amino acids. V was clipped by 4 bases and J by 7 bases; unmatched bases: 7. CDR1 is SGHKS and CDR2 is YYEKEE in the germline V gene (reference sequence). The CDR3 bases are TGTGCCAGCAGCGAGACAGGGTCTCTTGGCTACACCTTC. Translated: CASSETGSLGYTF.